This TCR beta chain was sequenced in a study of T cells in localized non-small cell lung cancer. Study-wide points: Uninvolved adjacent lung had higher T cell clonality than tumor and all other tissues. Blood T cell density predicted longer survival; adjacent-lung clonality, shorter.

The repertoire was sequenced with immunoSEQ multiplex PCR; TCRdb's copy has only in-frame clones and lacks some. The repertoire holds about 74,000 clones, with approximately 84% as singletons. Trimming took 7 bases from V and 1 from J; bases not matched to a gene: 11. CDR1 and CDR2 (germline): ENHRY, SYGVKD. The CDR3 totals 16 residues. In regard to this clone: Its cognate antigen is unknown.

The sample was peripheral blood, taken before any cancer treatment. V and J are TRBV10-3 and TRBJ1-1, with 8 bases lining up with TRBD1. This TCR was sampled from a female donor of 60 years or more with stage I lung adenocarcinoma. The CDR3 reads CAITPSGDRPNTEAFF. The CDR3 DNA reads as TGTGCCATCACCCCCTCGGGGGACAGGCCGAACACTGAAGCTTTCTTT.